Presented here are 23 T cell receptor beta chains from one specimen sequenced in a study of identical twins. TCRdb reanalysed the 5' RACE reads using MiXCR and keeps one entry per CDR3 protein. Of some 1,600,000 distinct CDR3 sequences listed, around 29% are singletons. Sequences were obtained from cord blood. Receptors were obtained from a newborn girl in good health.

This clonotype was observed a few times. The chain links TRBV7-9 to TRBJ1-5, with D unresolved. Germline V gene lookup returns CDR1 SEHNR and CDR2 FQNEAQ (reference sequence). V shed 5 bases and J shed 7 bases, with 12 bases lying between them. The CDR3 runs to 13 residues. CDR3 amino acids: CASSLTSPQPQHF. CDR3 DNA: TGTGCCAGCAGCCTAACGTCCCCCCAGCCCCAGCATTTT.

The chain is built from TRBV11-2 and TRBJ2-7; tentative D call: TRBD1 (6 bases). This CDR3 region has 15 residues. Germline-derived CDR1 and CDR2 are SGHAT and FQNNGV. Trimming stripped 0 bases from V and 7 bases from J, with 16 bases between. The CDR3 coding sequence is TGTGCCAGCAGCTTAGAGCAGGGGCCCAACAATGAGCAGTACTTC. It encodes CASSLEQGPNNEQYF.

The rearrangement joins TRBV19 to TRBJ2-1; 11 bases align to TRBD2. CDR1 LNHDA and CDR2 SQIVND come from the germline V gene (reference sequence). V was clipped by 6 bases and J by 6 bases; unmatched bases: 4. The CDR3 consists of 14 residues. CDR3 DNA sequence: TGTGCCAGTAGCGCTCTAGCGGGGGGCAATGAGCAGTTCTTC. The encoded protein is CASSALAGGNEQFF. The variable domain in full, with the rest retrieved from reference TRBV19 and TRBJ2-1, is DGGITQSPKYLFRKEGQNVTLSCEQNLNHDAMYWYRQDPGQGLRLIYYSQIVNDFQKGDIAEGYSVSREKKESFPLTVTSAQKNPTAFYLCASSALAGGNEQFFGPGTRLTVL.

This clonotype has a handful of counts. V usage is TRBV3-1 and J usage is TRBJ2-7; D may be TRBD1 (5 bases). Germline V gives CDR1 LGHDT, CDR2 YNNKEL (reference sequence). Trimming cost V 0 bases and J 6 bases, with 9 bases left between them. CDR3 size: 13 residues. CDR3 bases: TGTGCCAGCAGCCAAGATGGCAGGGCCGAGCAGTACTTC. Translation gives CASSQDGRAEQYF.

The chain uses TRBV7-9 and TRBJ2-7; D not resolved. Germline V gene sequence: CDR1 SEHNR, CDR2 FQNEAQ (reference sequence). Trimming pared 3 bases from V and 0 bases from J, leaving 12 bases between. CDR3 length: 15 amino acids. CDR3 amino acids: CASSFIPALSYEQYF. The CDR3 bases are TGTGCCAGCAGCTTCATCCCGGCGCTCTCCTACGAGCAGTACTTC. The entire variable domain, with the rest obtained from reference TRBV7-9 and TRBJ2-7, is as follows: DTGVSQNPRHKITKRGQNVTFRCDPISEHNRLYWYRQTLGQGPEFLTYFQNEAQLEKSRLLSDRFSAERPKGSFSTLEIQRTEQGDSAMYLCASSFIPALSYEQYFGPGTRLTVT.

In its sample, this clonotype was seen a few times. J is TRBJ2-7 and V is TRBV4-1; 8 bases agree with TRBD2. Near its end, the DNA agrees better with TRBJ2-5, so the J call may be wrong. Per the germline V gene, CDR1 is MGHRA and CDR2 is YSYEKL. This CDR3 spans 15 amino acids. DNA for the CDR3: TGCGCCAGCAGCCAAGGCGGGACTAGAAGGGAGACCCAGTACTTC. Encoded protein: CASSQGGTRRETQYF.

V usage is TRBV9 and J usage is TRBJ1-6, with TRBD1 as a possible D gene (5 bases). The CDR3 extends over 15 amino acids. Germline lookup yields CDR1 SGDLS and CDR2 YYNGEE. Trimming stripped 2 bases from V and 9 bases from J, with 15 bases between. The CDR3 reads CASSVRGNTLSPLHF. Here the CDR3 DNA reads TGTGCCAGCAGCGTCCGGGGCAACACACTTTCACCCCTCCACTTT.

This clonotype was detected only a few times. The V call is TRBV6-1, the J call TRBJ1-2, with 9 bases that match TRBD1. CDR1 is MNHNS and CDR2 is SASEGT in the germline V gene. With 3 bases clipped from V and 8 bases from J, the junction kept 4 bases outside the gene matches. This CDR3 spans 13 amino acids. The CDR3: CASSETGGGGYTF. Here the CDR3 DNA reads TGTGCCAGCAGTGAGACAGGGGGAGGAGGCTACACCTTC.

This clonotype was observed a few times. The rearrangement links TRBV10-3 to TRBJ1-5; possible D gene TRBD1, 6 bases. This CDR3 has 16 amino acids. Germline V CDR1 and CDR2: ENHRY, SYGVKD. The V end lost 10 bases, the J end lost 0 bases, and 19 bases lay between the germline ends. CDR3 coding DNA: TGTGCCAGTGCTCCGGGACACCCATTTAGCAATCAGCCCCAGCATTTT. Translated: CASAPGHPFSNQPQHF.

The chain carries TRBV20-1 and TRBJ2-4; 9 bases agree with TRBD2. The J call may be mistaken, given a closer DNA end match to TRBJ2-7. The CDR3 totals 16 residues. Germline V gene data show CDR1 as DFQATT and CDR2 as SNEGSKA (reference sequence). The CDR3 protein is CSARRPLAGSSYEQYF. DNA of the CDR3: TGCAGTGCTAGACGACCCCTAGCGGGAAGTTCCTACGAGCAGTACTTC.

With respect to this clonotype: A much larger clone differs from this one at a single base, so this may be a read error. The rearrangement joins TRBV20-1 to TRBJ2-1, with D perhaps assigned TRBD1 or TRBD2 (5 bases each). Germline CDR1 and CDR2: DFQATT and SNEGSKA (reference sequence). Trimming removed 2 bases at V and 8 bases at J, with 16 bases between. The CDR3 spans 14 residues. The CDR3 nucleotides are TGCAGTGCTAGAAGGTCGGGACCAGTCGATGAGCAGTTCTTC. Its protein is CSARRSGPVDEQFF.

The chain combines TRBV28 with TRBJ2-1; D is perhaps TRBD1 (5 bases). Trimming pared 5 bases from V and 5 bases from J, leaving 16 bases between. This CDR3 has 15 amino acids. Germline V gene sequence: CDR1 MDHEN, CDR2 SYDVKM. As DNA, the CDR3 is TGTGCCAGCAGTCCATCCAGGGCTCGAGACAATGAGCAGTTCTTC. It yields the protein CASSPSRARDNEQFF.

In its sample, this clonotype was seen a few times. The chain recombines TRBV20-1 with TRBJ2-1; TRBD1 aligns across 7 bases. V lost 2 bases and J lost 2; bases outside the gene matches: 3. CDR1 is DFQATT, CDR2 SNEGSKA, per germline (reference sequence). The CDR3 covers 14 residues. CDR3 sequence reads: CSARKGGPYNEQFF. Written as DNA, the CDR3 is TGCAGTGCTAGAAAAGGGGGCCCCTACAATGAGCAGTTCTTC.

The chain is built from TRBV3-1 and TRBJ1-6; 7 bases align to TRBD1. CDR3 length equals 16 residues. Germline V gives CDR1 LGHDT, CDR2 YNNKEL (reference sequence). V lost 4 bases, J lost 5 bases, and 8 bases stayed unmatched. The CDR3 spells CASSPSNRGDNSPLHF. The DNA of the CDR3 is TGTGCCAGCAGCCCTTCCAACAGGGGCGATAATTCACCCCTCCACTTT.

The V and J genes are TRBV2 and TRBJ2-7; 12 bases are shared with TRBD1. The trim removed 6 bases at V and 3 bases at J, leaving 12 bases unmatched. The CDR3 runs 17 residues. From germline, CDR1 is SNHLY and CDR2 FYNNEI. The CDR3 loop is CASSGGQGAFSHYEQYF. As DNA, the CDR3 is TGTGCCAGCAGCGGGGGACAGGGGGCGTTTTCGCACTACGAGCAGTACTTC.

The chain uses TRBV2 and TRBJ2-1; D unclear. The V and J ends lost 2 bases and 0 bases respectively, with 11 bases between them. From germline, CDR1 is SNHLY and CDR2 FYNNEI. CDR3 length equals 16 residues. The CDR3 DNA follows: TGTGCCAGCAGTGAATTTGGGCCAAGCTCCTACAATGAGCAGTTCTTC. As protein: CASSEFGPSSYNEQFF.

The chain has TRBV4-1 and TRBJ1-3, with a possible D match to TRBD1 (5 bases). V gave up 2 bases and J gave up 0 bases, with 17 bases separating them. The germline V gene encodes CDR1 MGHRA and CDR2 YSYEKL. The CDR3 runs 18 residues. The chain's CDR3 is CASSQLPRGLSSGNTIYF. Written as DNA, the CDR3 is TGCGCCAGCAGCCAACTACCCCGGGGCCTGAGCTCTGGAAACACCATATATTTT.

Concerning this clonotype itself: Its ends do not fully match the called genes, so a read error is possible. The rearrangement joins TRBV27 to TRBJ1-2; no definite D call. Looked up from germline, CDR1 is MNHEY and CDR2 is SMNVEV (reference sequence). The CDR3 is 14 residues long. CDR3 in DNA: TGTGCCAGCAGTTTACGAGGCCAGAACTGTGGCTACACCTTC. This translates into CASSLRGQNCGYTF.

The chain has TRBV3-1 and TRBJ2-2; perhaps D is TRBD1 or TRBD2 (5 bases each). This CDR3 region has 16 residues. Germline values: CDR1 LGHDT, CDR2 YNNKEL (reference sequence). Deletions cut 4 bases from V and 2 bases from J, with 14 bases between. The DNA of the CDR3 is TGTGCCAGCAGCCTCTACCCCGGGACCAACACCGGGGAGCTGTTTTTT. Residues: CASSLYPGTNTGELFF.

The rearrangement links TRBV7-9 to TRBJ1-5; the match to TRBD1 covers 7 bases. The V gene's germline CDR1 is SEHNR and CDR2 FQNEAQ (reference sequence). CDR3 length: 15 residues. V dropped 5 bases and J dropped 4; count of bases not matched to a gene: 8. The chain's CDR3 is CASSGQAVGNQPQHF. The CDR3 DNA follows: TGTGCCAGCAGCGGACAGGCGGTCGGGAATCAGCCCCAGCATTTT.

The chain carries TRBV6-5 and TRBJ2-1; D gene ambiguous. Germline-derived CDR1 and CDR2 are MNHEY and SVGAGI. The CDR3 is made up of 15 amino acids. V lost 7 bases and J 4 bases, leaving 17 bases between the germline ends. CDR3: CASTRTRSAYNEQFF. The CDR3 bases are TGTGCCAGCACCAGAACAAGGTCGGCGTACAATGAGCAGTTCTTC.

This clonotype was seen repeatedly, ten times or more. The CDR3 DNA follows: TGCAGTGCTAGCGGGAGGAGCACAGATACGCAGTATTTT. Translation: CSASGRSTDTQYF. V and J are TRBV20-1 and TRBJ2-3; 7 bases map to TRBD2. Trimming at V came to 3 bases and at J to 0 bases, leaving 0 bases not matched to a gene. The length of the CDR3 is 13 residues. Germline loops: CDR1 DFQATT, CDR2 SNEGSKA (reference sequence).

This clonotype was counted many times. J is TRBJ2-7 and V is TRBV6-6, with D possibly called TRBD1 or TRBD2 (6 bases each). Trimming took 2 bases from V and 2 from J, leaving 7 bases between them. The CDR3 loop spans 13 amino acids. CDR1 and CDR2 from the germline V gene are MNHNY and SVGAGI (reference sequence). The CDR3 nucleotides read TGTGCCAGCAGTTACAGGGGGGCCTACGAGCAGTACTTC. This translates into CASSYRGAYEQYF.